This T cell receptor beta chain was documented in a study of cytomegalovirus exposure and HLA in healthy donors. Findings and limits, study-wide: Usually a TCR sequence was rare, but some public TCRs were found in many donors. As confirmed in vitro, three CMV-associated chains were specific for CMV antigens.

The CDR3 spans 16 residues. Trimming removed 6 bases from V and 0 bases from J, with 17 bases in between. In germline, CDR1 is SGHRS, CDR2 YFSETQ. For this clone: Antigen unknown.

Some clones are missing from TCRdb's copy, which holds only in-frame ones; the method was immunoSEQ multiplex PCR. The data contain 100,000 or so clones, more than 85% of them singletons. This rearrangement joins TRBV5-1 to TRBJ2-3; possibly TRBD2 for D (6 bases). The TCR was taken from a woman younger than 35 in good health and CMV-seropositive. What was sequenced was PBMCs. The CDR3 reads CASTPGGVRSTDTQYF. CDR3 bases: TGCGCCAGCACCCCTGGAGGGGTTCGGAGCACAGATACGCAGTATTTT.